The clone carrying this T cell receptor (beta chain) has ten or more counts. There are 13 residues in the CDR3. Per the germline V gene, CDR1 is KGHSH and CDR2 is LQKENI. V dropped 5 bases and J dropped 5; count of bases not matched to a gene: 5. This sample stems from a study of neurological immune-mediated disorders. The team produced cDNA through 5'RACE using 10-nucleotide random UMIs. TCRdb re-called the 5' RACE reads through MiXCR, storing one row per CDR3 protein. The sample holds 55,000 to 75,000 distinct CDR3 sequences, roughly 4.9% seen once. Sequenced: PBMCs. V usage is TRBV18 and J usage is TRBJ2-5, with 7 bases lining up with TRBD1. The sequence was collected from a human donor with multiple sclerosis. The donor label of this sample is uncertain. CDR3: CASSATGTETQYF. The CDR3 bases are TGTGCCAGCTCAGCGACAGGGACCGAGACCCAGTACTTC. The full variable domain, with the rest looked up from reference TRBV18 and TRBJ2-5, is NAGVMQNPRHLVRRRGQEARLRCSPMKGHSHVYWYRQLPEEGLKFMVYLQKENIIDESGMPKERFSAEFPKEGPSILRIQQVVRGDSAAYFCASSATGTETQYFGPGTRLLVL.